These T cell receptor beta chains were read from a single sample in a study of blood T cell repertoires in COVID-19. Data came from immunoSEQ multiplex PCR; TCRdb stores just in-frame clones and leaves some out. The sample carries approximately 81,000 clones, roughly nine tenths recorded once. The sequencing input was peripheral blood. Receptors were obtained from a woman aged 50 to 65 in a cohort sampled during active COVID-19. Each CDR3 is given with its conserved first and last residue. Each record gives: CDR3 length, clone size, J gene, D gene, V gene, CDR3 DNA, CDR3 protein. D genes are given only for firm matches. Only part of the rows carry a size: once, few, many, or a class if the clone is expanded.

13	few	TRBJ1-5	.	TRBV2	TGTGCCAGCACCCGAGTGGAGGTGCAGCCCCAGCATTTT	CASTRVEVQPQHF
13	.	TRBJ2-7	.	TRBV30	TGTGCCTGGAGTGTCGGGGTTATGCGGGAGCAGTACTTC	CAWSVGVMREQYF
15	.	TRBJ1-3	.	TRBV5-5	TGTGCCAGCAGACGTGCCGTAGGAGGAGGAAACACCATATATTTT	CASRRAVGGGNTIYF
14	.	TRBJ1-2	.	TRBV2	TGTGCCAGCAGCGAGCGGGCGGAAACCTATGGCTACACCTTC	CASSERAETYGYTF
15	.	TRBJ2-1	.	TRBV5-1	TGCGCCAGCAGCTTGGAAGGGGTTCCCTACAATGAGCAGTTCTTC	CASSLEGVPYNEQFF
17	.	TRBJ2-1	TRBD2	TRBV19	TGTGCCAGTAGCTGGACTAGCGGGAGATCGGATGACAATGAGCAGTTCTTC	CASSWTSGRSDDNEQFF
16	.	TRBJ2-5	.	TRBV4-1	TGCGCCAGCAGCCAAGAGGGGAACAGGGTAGTAAAGACCCAGTACTTC	CASSQEGNRVVKTQYF
12	few	TRBJ2-7	.	TRBV28	TGTGCCAGCAGGACCCTCCAGGGTGAGCAGTACTTC	CASRTLQGEQYF
16	.	TRBJ2-1	.	TRBV5-1	TGCGCCAGCAGCTTGGTGACTGTACGCCAATACAATGAGCAGTTCTTC	CASSLVTVRQYNEQFF
15	.	TRBJ1-2	.	TRBV2	TGTGCCAGCAGTGGCCTCACCGGGGGAGTCTATGGCTACACCTTC	CASSGLTGGVYGYTF
17	.	TRBJ1-4	.	TRBV4-1	TGCGCCAGCAGCCAAGACCGGGGAGGGGTAGCTAATGAAAAACTGTTTTTT	CASSQDRGGVANEKLFF
16	.	TRBJ1-3	.	TRBV9	TGTGCCAGCAGCGTAGACTCAGGTGAACCTGGAAACACCATATATTTT	CASSVDSGEPGNTIYF
15	.	TRBJ2-3	TRBD2	TRBV27	TGTGCCAGCAGACTTAGCGGGGGAGACACAGATACGCAGTATTTT	CASRLSGGDTDTQYF
14	.	TRBJ2-5	TRBD1	TRBV10-3	TGTGCCATCAGTGGACAGGGGGCTGGGGAGACCCAGTACTTC	CAISGQGAGETQYF
15	.	TRBJ1-6	.	TRBV18	TGTGCCAGCCAGGGAGACAGCGTTGCGGGATCACCCCTCCACTTT	CASQGDSVAGSPLHF
12	.	TRBJ1-1	.	TRBV9	TGTGCCAGCAGCGTAGTCGCGGGAGAAGCTTTCTTT	CASSVVAGEAFF
15	.	TRBJ2-7	.	TRBV5-8	TGTGCCAGCAGCTTGTCAGGGGCAGATGGGTACGAGCAGTACTTC	CASSLSGADGYEQYF
15	.	TRBJ2-5	TRBD2	TRBV11-2	TGTGCCAGCAGCTTAGAAGCGGGGGTCGGGGAGACCCAGTACTTC	CASSLEAGVGETQYF
14	once	TRBJ2-3	.	TRBV2	TGTGCCAGCAATAGGGAGCGGGCCTTGGATACGCAGTATTTT	CASNRERALDTQYF
15	.	TRBJ2-1	.	TRBV11-3	TGTGCCAGCAGCTTATTTTTTAGCTCCTACAATGAGCAGTTCTTC	CASSLFFSSYNEQFF
14	.	TRBJ2-1	TRBD2	TRBV27	TGTGCCTCCGGGGGGACTTCCTCCTACAATGAGCAGTTCTTC	CASGGTSSYNEQFF
13	.	TRBJ1-1	.	TRBV5-1	TGCGCCAGCAGCATGCAGGGTTCGTCGGAAGCTTTCTTT	CASSMQGSSEAFF
11	.	TRBJ2-3	.	TRBV15	TGTGCCACCAGCAGAGCTGATACGCAGTATTTT	CATSRADTQYF
15	.	TRBJ2-1	TRBD2	TRBV5-1	TGCGCCAGCAGCTTAAGCGGGAGGGATTACAATGAGCAGTTCTTC	CASSLSGRDYNEQFF
20	few	TRBJ2-5	.	TRBV19	TGTGCCAGTAGTATGGGCCGGTGGACAAATCGCTTCGAAGGGGGGGGCGGCCAGTACTTC	CASSMGRWTNRFEGGGGQYF
13	.	TRBJ1-2	.	TRBV10-1	TGCGCCAGCAGTGAGACGGGTACCTATGGCTACACCTTC	CASSETGTYGYTF
15	.	TRBJ1-1	TRBD1	TRBV19	TGTGCCAGTAGGCAACAGGGGGCCGGGGTCACTGAAGCTTTCTTT	CASRQQGAGVTEAFF
13	.	TRBJ2-5	.	TRBV5-1	TGCGCCAGCAGCCCCAGATTCGGGGAGACCCAGTACTTC	CASSPRFGETQYF
13	.	TRBJ2-3	.	TRBV5-8	TGTGCCAGCAGCCACCCAGGGGGGGATACGCAGTATTTT	CASSHPGGDTQYF
14	.	TRBJ2-2	.	TRBV5-6	TGTGCCAGCAGCTTTGGCAGAAACACCGGGGAGCTGTTTTTT	CASSFGRNTGELFF
13	.	TRBJ2-2	TRBD1	TRBV12-3/TRBV12-4	TGTGCCAGCGGACAGGGGCTACCCGGGGAGCTGTTTTTT	CASGQGLPGELFF
15	.	TRBJ1-4	TRBD1	TRBV6-6	TGTGCCAGCAGTTACAGGGGACAGTTTAATGAAAAACTGTTTTTT	CASSYRGQFNEKLFF
16	.	TRBJ2-6	.	TRBV27	TGTGCCAGCAGTTTTAGTTCCCTCTCTGGGGCCAACGTCCTGACTTTC	CASSFSSLSGANVLTF
15	.	TRBJ2-1	TRBD2	TRBV5-1	TGCGCCAGCAGCCCCGTAGCGGGGGCCTACAATGAGCAGTTCTTC	CASSPVAGAYNEQFF
21	once	TRBJ2-3	TRBD2	TRBV30	TGTGCCTGGGCCCCCATCCCGGGACTAGCGGGGGGGCGGGGTAGCACAGATACGCAGTATTTT	CAWAPIPGLAGGRGSTDTQYF
16	few	TRBJ1-4	.	TRBV5-1	TGCGCCAGCAGCTTATCCCGGACAGTGGTCTCTGAAAAACTGTTTTTT	CASSLSRTVVSEKLFF
14	.	TRBJ1-2	.	TRBV6-5	TGTGCCAGCAGTTCGGGGGGCGGAGGCTATGGCTACACCTTC	CASSSGGGGYGYTF
14	.	TRBJ1-2	.	TRBV3-1/TRBV3-2	TGTGCCAGCAGCCAAAGGGGACAACTTAATGGCTACACCTTC	CASSQRGQLNGYTF
14	.	TRBJ2-3	.	TRBV3-1/TRBV3-2	TGTGCCAGCAGCCACTTTAGCAGCACAGATACGCAGTATTTT	CASSHFSSTDTQYF
18	.	TRBJ2-2	.	TRBV7-8	TGTGCCAGCAGCTTCGGTCCCTGGAGCAGGGGAAACACCGGGGAGCTGTTTTTT	CASSFGPWSRGNTGELFF
14	.	TRBJ2-1	.	TRBV6-4	TGTGCCAGCAGTGACGATCCTCTATCGAGGGAGCAGTTCTTC	CASSDDPLSREQFF
16	.	TRBJ2-1	TRBD2	TRBV10-3	TGTGCCATCAGGGCGCAGGGGACTAGCGGGATCAATGAGCAGTTCTTC	CAIRAQGTSGINEQFF
16	.	TRBJ1-5	TRBD1	TRBV15	TGTGCCACCAGCAGTGACGACAGGGTTGGGGATCAGCCCCAGCATTTT	CATSSDDRVGDQPQHF
15	.	TRBJ1-2	TRBD1	TRBV28	TGTGCCAGCAGGCCCTTGGGGACAGAAACGTATGGCTACACCTTC	CASRPLGTETYGYTF
13	.	TRBJ2-1	.	TRBV12-3/TRBV12-4	TGTGCCAGCAGGGAACAGGTTGGGAATGAGCAGTTCTTC	CASREQVGNEQFF
14	.	TRBJ2-1	TRBD1	TRBV28	TGTGCCAGCAGCCCGACAGGGGATTACAATGAGCAGTTCTTC	CASSPTGDYNEQFF
14	.	TRBJ1-5	.	TRBV3-1/TRBV3-2	TGTGCCAGCAGCCAATCAGGGGAAGGACAGCCCCAGCATTTT	CASSQSGEGQPQHF
14	.	TRBJ2-3	TRBD1	TRBV5-8	TGTGCCAGCAGCTTCCGGGACAGTCGAGCTACGCAGTATTTT	CASSFRDSRATQYF
15	.	TRBJ1-2	TRBD1	TRBV7-9	TGTGCCAGCACGGACAGGGGGAGCGGTAGCTATGGCTACACCTTC	CASTDRGSGSYGYTF
18	.	TRBJ1-5	TRBD1	TRBV19	TGTGCCAGTAGAGTGGGGCAGGGGGCTGGTAGTAGCAATCAGCCCCAGCATTTT	CASRVGQGAGSSNQPQHF
17	once	TRBJ1-1	.	TRBV6-2/TRBV6-3	TGTGCCAGCAGTTACTCGAGGGCCCCCCCGGTGTCCACTGAAGCTTTCTTT	CASSYSRAPPVSTEAFF
15	.	TRBJ2-3	.	TRBV19	TGTGCCAGTAGTATCTCTAGCGACCCCACAGATACGCAGTATTTT	CASSISSDPTDTQYF
15	.	TRBJ2-5	TRBD2	TRBV18	TGTGCCAGCTCACCTGGCGGGAGGACCCAAGAGACCCAGTACTTC	CASSPGGRTQETQYF
13	few	TRBJ1-2	.	TRBV18	TGTGCCAGCTCTACCCAGGCAGGGGATGGCTACACCTTC	CASSTQAGDGYTF
13	.	TRBJ1-1	TRBD1	TRBV3-1/TRBV3-2	TGTGCCAGCAGCCATGGACAGGGACTAGAAGCTTTCTTT	CASSHGQGLEAFF
14	.	TRBJ2-3	TRBD2	TRBV3-1/TRBV3-2	TGTGCCAGTTCGACTAGCGGGAGCACAGATACGCAGTATTTT	CASSTSGSTDTQYF
14	.	TRBJ2-5	.	TRBV2	TGTGCCACAATAGACAGGCGGAAAACAGAGACCCAGTACTTC	CATIDRRKTETQYF